This T cell receptor beta chain is drawn from a study of blood T cell repertoires in COVID-19. For the study at large: Some COVID-19 samples were acute and others convalescent; all came from the United States, Italy and Spain.

Per the original data handling: Estimation of nucleated cell counts relied on the amplification of reference gene primers. Measured with immunoSEQ multiplex PCR; TCRdb has only the in-frame clones, and not every one. V, J and clone size are those of that table, while D and trimming were read from the DNA. The table records about 200,000 clones, 85% of them present only once. Participants had their cohort set by participant-reported clinical history. The CDR3 runs to 13 residues. With 4 bases removed from V and 7 bases from J, the gap between germline ends came to 11 bases. CDR1 is MDHEN, CDR2 SYDVKM, per germline.

The receptor was isolated from a man in his forties who had recovered from COVID-19. The sample comprised PBMCs or T cells enriched from blood (not recorded which). The chain has TRBV28 and TRBJ2-1; D is perhaps TRBD2 (5 bases). As DNA, the CDR3 is TGTGCCAGCAGTTGGGCGTCGGGAAATGAGCAGTTCTTC. It translates to CASSWASGNEQFF.